Below are 32 T cell receptor beta chains sequenced from a single sample in a study of shared clonotypes between healthy human individuals. Method: immunoSEQ multiplex PCR; TCRdb's copy keeps in-frame clones and lacks some. In the table there are roughly 700,000 clones, about 74% of which are singletons. The specimen sequenced was memory CD4+ T cells sorted from blood. Described subset: CD45RA-negative fraction. The receptors derive from a woman younger than 45 in good health.

Here the CDR3 reads CASSLWASGRSGDEQFF. CDR3 bases: TGTGCCAGCAGTTTATGGGCTAGCGGGAGGAGTGGGGATGAGCAGTTCTTC. The V gene is TRBV27, the J gene TRBJ2-1; 11 bases are a match to TRBD2. CDR1 and CDR2 from the germline V gene are MNHEY and SMNVEV (reference sequence). V lost 1 base, J lost 8 bases, and 10 bases stayed unmatched. CDR3 length: 17 amino acids.

This clone was seen more than once but under ten times. The gene calls are TRBV7-3 and TRBJ2-5; no clear D gene. Germline assignment: CDR1 SGHTA and CDR2 FQGTGA. Trimming stripped 1 base from V and 2 bases from J, with 5 bases between. The length of the CDR3 is 13 residues. This chain's CDR3 is CASSLMKQETQYF. In DNA, the CDR3 is TGTGCCAGCAGCTTAATGAAACAAGAGACCCAGTACTTC.

This clone was counted between two and nine times. In nucleotides, the CDR3 is TGTGCCAGTAGTCCCATTGGACAGGGGGCGGGCTGGCAGTACTTC. This translates into CASSPIGQGAGWQYF. The V call is TRBV19, the J call TRBJ2-7, with 11 bases identical to TRBD1. CDR3 length equals 15 residues. Germline CDR1 reads LNHDA; CDR2 reads SQIVND (reference sequence). With V trimmed by 5 bases and J by 9 bases, 12 bases remained unmatched. The whole variable domain, filled in from reference TRBV19 and TRBJ2-7, reads DGGITQSPKYLFRKEGQNVTLSCEQNLNHDAMYWYRQDPGQGLRLIYYSQIVNDFQKGDIAEGYSVSREKKESFPLTVTSAQKNPTAFYLCASSPIGQGAGWQYFGPGTRLTVT.

V and J are TRBV7-9 and TRBJ2-2; a weak D match, TRBD1 (7 bases). V was clipped by 5 bases and J by 9 bases, with 19 bases between them. This CDR3 has 15 amino acids. Germline CDR1 is SEHNR and CDR2 is FQNEAQ (reference sequence). CDR3 sequence reads: CASSLRGQTRWELFF. Here the CDR3 DNA reads TGTGCCAGCAGCCTTCGGGGACAGACTAGGTGGGAGCTGTTTTTT.

About this clone itself: It differs at one base from a far larger clone, so likely a read error. This CDR3 reads CASSSGLANEQFF. CDR3 coding DNA: TGTGCCAGCAGCTCGGGACTAGCCAATGAGCAGTTCTTC. The gene calls are TRBV7-2 and TRBJ2-1; 9 nucleotides align to TRBD2. This CDR3 is 13 amino acids long. Germline loops: CDR1 SGHTA, CDR2 FQGNSA. Losses at the gene ends were 4 bases for V and 6 bases for J; bases not matched to a gene: 1.

Here the CDR3 reads CASSSPPRDGGAEQYF. The CDR3 nucleotides are TGTGCCAGCAGCTCCCCGCCACGGGATGGGGGCGCCGAGCAGTACTTC. This sequence joins TRBV13 and TRBJ2-5, with D possibly being TRBD1 (6 bases). The assigned J gene may be wrong: the sequence end matches TRBJ2-7 better. The CDR3 runs to 16 residues. The germline V gene has CDR1 PRHDT and CDR2 FYEKMQ (reference sequence).

V usage is TRBV5-8 and J usage is TRBJ2-5; D may match TRBD1 or TRBD2 (5 bases each). Germline lookup yields CDR1 SGHTS and CDR2 YDEGEE. The CDR3 spans 13 residues. Between the trimmed V and J ends, which lost 6 bases and 1 base, there was a span of 10 bases. CDR3 sequence: CASNRGTQETQYF. The DNA of the CDR3 is TGTGCCAGCAACCGAGGGACCCAAGAGACCCAGTACTTC.

The chain uses TRBV9 and TRBJ1-1; unclear D gene. Germline V gene lookup returns CDR1 SGDLS and CDR2 YYNGEE. The CDR3 has 16 residues. V shed 1 base and J shed 1 base, with 14 bases lying between them. The CDR3 sequence is CASSVMAGTSNTEAFF. CDR3 coding DNA: TGTGCCAGCAGCGTAATGGCAGGAACCTCGAACACTGAAGCTTTCTTT.

The chain has TRBV5-1 and TRBJ2-1; the D gene is possibly TRBD2 (6 bases). Trimming took 3 bases from V and 4 from J, leaving 14 bases between them. Germline CDR1 and CDR2: SGHRS and YFSETQ. The CDR3 sequence is 15 residues long. Here the CDR3 DNA reads TGCGCCAGCAGCTCCGGGACTCTACTATACAATGAGCAGTTCTTC. This encodes CASSSGTLLYNEQFF.

This clone showed up just a few times. V usage is TRBV7-2 and J usage is TRBJ2-3; tentative D call: TRBD2 (6 bases). The CDR3 covers 13 residues. V lost 0 bases and J 14 bases, leaving 15 bases between the germline ends. CDR1 and CDR2 (germline): SGHTA, FQGNSA. The CDR3, as DNA: TGTGCCAGCAGCTTAGCGGAGGGGCTAGTTCTGTATTTT. Amino acids: CASSLAEGLVLYF.

The rearrangement joins TRBV5-6 to TRBJ1-2, with D possibly matching TRBD1 (5 bases). Trimming removed 2 bases at V and 5 bases at J, with 13 bases between. The CDR3 has 14 amino acids. The germline CDR1 and CDR2 sequences are SGHDT and YYEEEE. CDR3 sequence: CASSLRGARYGYTF. In DNA form, the CDR3 reads TGTGCCAGCAGCTTAAGAGGGGCGAGGTATGGCTACACCTTC.

The V and J genes are TRBV7-5 and TRBJ2-7; the table's D call, TRBD2, was not checked against the DNA. TRBV7-5 is listed as a pseudogene. The CDR3 has 16 residues. The CDR3 spells CVRSPGTSGNRYEQYF. CDR3 sequence (DNA): TGTGTCAGAAGCCCCGGGACTAGCGGGAATCGGTACGAGCAGTACTTC.

CDR3 bases: TGTGCCAGCAGCCCCCGGGACAGGGACACCGGGGAGCTGTTTTTT. It encodes CASSPRDRDTGELFF. J is TRBJ2-2 and V is TRBV7-9; TRBD1 matches 9 bases. V trimming: 5 bases; J trimming: 3 bases; junction bases outside the gene matches: 4. The CDR3 sequence is 15 residues long. Germline assignment: CDR1 SEHNR and CDR2 FQNEAQ (reference sequence).

This chain links TRBV19 with TRBJ2-7; TRBD1 matches 12 bases. V lost 6 bases, J lost 6 bases, and 9 bases stayed unmatched. The germline V gene has CDR1 LNHDA and CDR2 SQIVND (reference sequence). The CDR3 consists of 15 residues. CDR3 residues: CASSHPGTGGFEQYF. CDR3 bases: TGTGCCAGTAGCCACCCCGGGACAGGGGGCTTCGAGCAGTACTTC.

This clone was counted only a few times. This rearrangement joins TRBV30 to TRBJ2-3; D perhaps matches TRBD2 (6 bases). The CDR3 is 13 residues long. Germline V lookup: CDR1 GTSNPN, CDR2 SVGIG (reference sequence). V was pared by 7 bases and J by 0 bases, with 11 bases between. The DNA of the CDR3 is TGTGCCTTAGGGACTTCTAGCACAGATACGCAGTATTTT. Amino acids: CALGTSSTDTQYF.

This sequence joins TRBV25-1 and TRBJ2-3; a weak D match, TRBD1 (6 bases). The V gene lost 4 bases and the J gene lost 0 bases, with 11 bases spanning the gap. The CDR3 totals 15 residues. Germline assignment: CDR1 MGHDK and CDR2 SYGVNS. CDR3: CASSGQDASTDTQYF. In nucleotides, the CDR3 is TGTGCCAGCAGTGGACAGGATGCTAGCACAGATACGCAGTATTTT.

CDR3 coding DNA: TGTGCCAGCAGTTCTCAGGGTCTCGATGAGCAGTTCTTC. Residues: CASSSQGLDEQFF. V is TRBV5-5 and J is TRBJ2-1; possible D gene TRBD1, 5 bases. This CDR3 comprises 13 residues. The ends were cut back, 5 bases at V and 8 bases at J, with 14 bases in the middle. CDR1 SGHKS and CDR2 YYEKEE come from the germline V gene (reference sequence).

This chain links TRBV27 with TRBJ1-4; D is uncertain. Deletions cut 3 bases from V and 5 bases from J, with 7 bases between. The CDR3 loop spans 13 amino acids. Germline V lookup: CDR1 MNHEY, CDR2 SMNVEV (reference sequence). The CDR3 here is CASSLPGNEKLFF. As DNA, the CDR3 is TGTGCCAGCAGTTTGCCGGGCAATGAAAAACTGTTTTTT. Variable domain in full (rest from reference TRBV27 and TRBJ1-4): EAQVTQNPRYLITVTGKKLTVTCSQNMNHEYMSWYRQDPGLGLRQIYYSMNVEVTDKGDVPEGYKVSRKEKRNFPLILESPSPNQTSLYFCASSLPGNEKLFFGSGTQLSVL.

V gene TRBV7-8 combines with J gene TRBJ2-1, with 7 nucleotides matching TRBD2. The CDR3 runs 17 residues. Losses at the gene ends were 3 bases for V and 0 bases for J; bases not matched to a gene: 8. Per the germline V gene, CDR1 is SGHVS and CDR2 is FQNEAQ. This chain's CDR3 is CASSFNRGRGSYNEQFF. CDR3 bases: TGTGCCAGCAGCTTCAATCGCGGGAGAGGCTCCTACAATGAGCAGTTCTTC.

The gene calls are TRBV7-2 and TRBJ2-7, with D possibly matching TRBD2 (7 bases). The V end lost 7 bases, the J end lost 1 base, and 23 bases lay between the germline ends. Germline lookup yields CDR1 SGHTA and CDR2 FQGNSA. The CDR3 is 17 residues long. As DNA, the CDR3 is TGTGCCAGCACCAAAGGGGGGGGAACGGGACATTCCTACGAGCAGTACTTC. This codes for CASTKGGGTGHSYEQYF. The variable domain in full, with the rest retrieved from reference TRBV7-2 and TRBJ2-7, is GAGVSQSPSNKVTEKGKDVELRCDPISGHTALYWYRQSLGQGLEFLIYFQGNSAPDKSGLPSDRFSAERTGGSVSTLTIQRTQQEDSAVYLCASTKGGGTGHSYEQYFGPGTRLTVT.

The chain employs TRBV19 and TRBJ1-2; D possibly corresponds to TRBD1 (6 bases). Looked up from germline, CDR1 is LNHDA and CDR2 is SQIVND (reference sequence). The V end was cut by 7 bases, the J end by 4 bases, with 19 bases between. CDR3 size: 15 residues. CDR3 bases: TGTGCCAGTAATGGCGGGGGCGGGCTTGGCTATGGCTACACCTTC. Translated: CASNGGGGLGYGYTF.

The chain links TRBV28 to TRBJ2-3; weak D call: TRBD2 (6 bases). The CDR3 contains 14 residues. Germline V gene lookup returns CDR1 MDHEN and CDR2 SYDVKM. V lost 10 bases and J 3 bases, leaving 17 bases between the germline ends. CDR3 sequence reads: CATTNSGKTDTQYF. The CDR3 DNA follows: TGTGCCACTACCAATAGCGGAAAAACAGATACGCAGTATTTT.

This clone was seen repeatedly, ten times or more. This chain uses TRBV10-3 with TRBJ2-2; D gene uncertain. This CDR3 has 15 amino acids. Germline V gives CDR1 ENHRY, CDR2 SYGVKD. Trimming stripped 3 bases from V and 0 bases from J, with 8 bases between. CDR3 sequence (DNA): TGTGCCATCAGTGAAGCCAGATCGAACACCGGGGAGCTGTTTTTT. The encoded protein is CAISEARSNTGELFF.

The chain carries TRBV4-2 and TRBJ1-1; D gene ambiguous. This CDR3 is built from 13 residues. Per the germline V gene, CDR1 is LGHNA and CDR2 is YNFKEQ. The V and J ends lost 2 bases and 10 bases respectively, with 14 bases between them. The CDR3 spells CASSQSAGWAAFF. The CDR3 DNA is TGTGCCAGCAGCCAATCGGCAGGCTGGGCAGCTTTCTTT.

J is TRBJ2-3 and V is TRBV14; 11 bases line up with TRBD2. This CDR3 region has 18 residues. The V and J ends lost 4 bases and 3 bases, in that order; junction bases with no gene match: 12. The V gene's germline CDR1 is SGHDN and CDR2 FVKESK. The CDR3 sequence: CASSLTSGSVWGTDTQYF. As DNA, the CDR3 is TGTGCCAGCAGCCTTACTAGCGGGAGTGTATGGGGTACAGATACGCAGTATTTT.

The chain uses TRBV11-2 and TRBJ2-5; D might be TRBD1 or TRBD2, each matching 6 bases. V lost 5 bases and J lost 0, with 13 bases in between. This CDR3 has 15 amino acids. Per germline, CDR1 SGHAT and CDR2 FQNNGV. This CDR3 is CASSPLRGDQETQYF. CDR3 DNA sequence: TGTGCCAGCAGCCCACTGAGGGGGGACCAAGAGACCCAGTACTTC.

The chain uses TRBV10-2 and TRBJ2-7, with TRBD2 matching over 16 bases. Trimming took 10 bases from V and 4 from J; bases not matched to a gene: 7. The CDR3 is 15 residues long. In germline, CDR1 is WSHSY, CDR2 SAAADI. CDR3 coding DNA: TGCGCCACCACGGGACTAGCGGGAGGGCCTTACGAGCAGTACTTC. It encodes CATTGLAGGPYEQYF.

The rearrangement joins TRBV9 to TRBJ2-7; 7 nucleotides match TRBD2. Per germline, CDR1 SGDLS and CDR2 YYNGEE. Trimming removed 3 bases from V and 0 bases from J; junction bases left unmatched: 6. The CDR3 extends over 15 amino acids. The CDR3 sequence: CASSEGLSSSYEQYF. The CDR3 nucleotides read TGTGCCAGCAGCGAGGGACTAAGCTCCTCCTACGAGCAGTACTTC.

The V call is TRBV20-1, the J call TRBJ1-1; D unresolved. The germline gives CDR1 DFQATT, CDR2 SNEGSKA (reference sequence). V gave up 2 bases and J gave up 6 bases, with 7 bases separating them. CDR3 length equals 11 residues. The CDR3 DNA reads as TGCAGTGCTAGACTGCAGGCTGAAGCTTTCTTT. Translated, it gives CSARLQAEAFF.

In its sample, this clone was seen many times. This chain joins TRBV25-1 and TRBJ2-1; 9 positions match TRBD2. J gave up 1 base and V 4 bases, and 8 bases lay outside the gene matches. The germline CDR1 and CDR2 sequences are MGHDK and SYGVNS. This CDR3 comprises 17 residues. CDR3 coding DNA: TGTGCCAGCAGTGCCTTGGGACTAGCCCTATCCTACAATGAGCAGTTCTTC. Amino acid sequence: CASSALGLALSYNEQFF.

This sequence joins TRBV6-1 and TRBJ2-3, with D possibly matching TRBD1 (6 bases). This CDR3 is built from 15 residues. Trimming removed 8 bases at V and 0 bases at J, with 15 bases between. From germline, CDR1 is MNHNS and CDR2 SASEGT. The CDR3 loop reads CASQGGPASTDTQYF. The CDR3 region has the DNA TGTGCCAGCCAAGGGGGTCCCGCTAGCACAGATACGCAGTATTTT.

This clone was counted ten times or more. This CDR3 is also generated by other DNA sequences in the sample. This chain links TRBV5-1 with TRBJ1-5; 7 nucleotides match TRBD1. Germline V gene lookup returns CDR1 SGHRS and CDR2 YFSETQ. Trimming cost V 0 bases and J 7 bases; bases outside gene matches: 4. This CDR3 region has 14 residues. CDR3 DNA sequence: TGCGCCAGCAGCTTGGAAGGGGGCGGACAGCCCCAGCATTTT. It specifies CASSLEGGGQPQHF.